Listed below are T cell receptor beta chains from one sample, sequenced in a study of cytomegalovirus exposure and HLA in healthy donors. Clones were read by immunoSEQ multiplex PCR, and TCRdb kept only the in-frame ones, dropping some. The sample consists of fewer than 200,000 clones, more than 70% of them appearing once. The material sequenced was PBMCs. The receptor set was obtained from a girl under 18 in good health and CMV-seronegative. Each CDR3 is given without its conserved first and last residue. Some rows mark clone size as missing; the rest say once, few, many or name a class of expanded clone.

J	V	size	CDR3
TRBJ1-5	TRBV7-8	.	ASSSNRENQPQH
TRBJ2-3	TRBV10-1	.	ASSTFSTDTQY
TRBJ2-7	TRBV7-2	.	ASSRTASYEQY
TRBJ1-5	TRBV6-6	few	ASTQGLSEVQPQH
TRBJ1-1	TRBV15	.	ATSRDPGMNTEAF
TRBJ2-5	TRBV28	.	ASSALGGQETQY
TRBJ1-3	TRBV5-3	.	ARSPQAELGNTIY
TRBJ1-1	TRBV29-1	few	SVEQGRDNTEAF
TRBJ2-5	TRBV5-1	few	ASNFRQVSGETQY
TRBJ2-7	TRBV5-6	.	ASNPSGLAGFEQY
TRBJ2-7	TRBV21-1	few	ANPLARIEFYEQY
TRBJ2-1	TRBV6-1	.	ASSEGRGLSPNEQF
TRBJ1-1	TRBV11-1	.	ASSLDRGGEAF
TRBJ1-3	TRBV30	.	AWSKTDGNTIY
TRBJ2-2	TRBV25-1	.	ASLPAPGTGNSGELF
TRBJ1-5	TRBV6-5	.	ASSENLRQPQH
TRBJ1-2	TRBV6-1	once	ASTEGILGYT
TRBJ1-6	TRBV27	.	ASSPTFQPSSYNSPLH
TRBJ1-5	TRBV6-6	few	ASMAGLNQPQH
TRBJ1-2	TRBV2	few	ASRLGGGYT
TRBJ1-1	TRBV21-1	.	ASSREKTDTEAF
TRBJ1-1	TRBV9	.	ASSVGMNTEAF
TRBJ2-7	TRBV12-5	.	ASVGTGGYEQY
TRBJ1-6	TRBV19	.	ASSMLAGPKGDLH
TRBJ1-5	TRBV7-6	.	ASSSGTGGGQPQH
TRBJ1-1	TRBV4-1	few	ASSQRGGTEAF
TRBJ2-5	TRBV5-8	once	ASSRRPDRASYQETQY
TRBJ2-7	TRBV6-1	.	ASSSTRAYEQY
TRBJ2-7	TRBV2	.	ASSPTSGGYEQY
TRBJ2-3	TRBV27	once	ASGVLGLAGSTDTQY
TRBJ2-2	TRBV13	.	ASSPETSGVAGELF
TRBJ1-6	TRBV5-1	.	ASSWTRSNSPLH
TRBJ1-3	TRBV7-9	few	ASSLAGRGNTIY
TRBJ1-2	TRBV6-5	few	ATETSYGYT
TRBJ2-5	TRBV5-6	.	ASSLRTGLQETQY
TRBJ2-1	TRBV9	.	ASSVGGGAQF
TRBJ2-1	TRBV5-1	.	ASSDLPGQGSNEQF
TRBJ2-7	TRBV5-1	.	ASSSPPGVEPPMSSYEQY
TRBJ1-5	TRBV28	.	ASSRDSLVQPQH
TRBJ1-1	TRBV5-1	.	ASSLGAENTEAF
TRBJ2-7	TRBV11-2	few	ASSLARDSIEQY
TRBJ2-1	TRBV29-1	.	SVERGSGVNEQF
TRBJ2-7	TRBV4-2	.	ASSQPSQGAYEQY
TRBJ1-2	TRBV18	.	ASSPARSAIYGYT
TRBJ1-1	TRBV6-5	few	ASSKSGVHTEAF
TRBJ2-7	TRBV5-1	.	ASSLGGGDEQY
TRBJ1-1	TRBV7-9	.	ASSRTGGREAF
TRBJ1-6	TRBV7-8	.	ASSLVGDWNSPLH
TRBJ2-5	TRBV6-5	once	ASSYSTSGGEETQY
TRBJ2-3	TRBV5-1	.	ASSLDPSTDTQY
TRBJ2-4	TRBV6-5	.	ASSLIPLAKNIQY
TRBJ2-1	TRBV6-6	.	ASSQLQGSNEQF
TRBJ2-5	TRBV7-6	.	ASSLSGSPITETQY
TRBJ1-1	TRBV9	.	ASSATGGTEAF
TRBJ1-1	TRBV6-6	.	ASSLQGTNRLAF
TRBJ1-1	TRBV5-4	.	ASTLGTATEAF
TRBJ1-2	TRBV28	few	ASNRQVNYGYT